This T cell receptor beta chain is drawn from a study of blood T cell repertoires in COVID-19. Background on the study: Researchers got acute and convalescent COVID-19 samples from the United States, Italy and Spain.

Trimming took 3 bases from V and 3 from J, leaving 9 bases between them. The germline V gene has CDR1 SGHVS and CDR2 FQNEAQ. This CDR3 is 13 amino acids long. As handled by the study authors: Scientists estimated how many nucleated cells there were by amplifying reference gene primers. The repertoire was sequenced with immunoSEQ multiplex PCR; TCRdb's copy has only in-frame clones and lacks some. V, J and clone size derive from that table, while D and trimming were established from the DNA sequence. Of about 260,000 clones listed, more than 75% are singletons. The chain has TRBV7-8 and TRBJ2-7, with D possibly TRBD1 on 5 matching bases. The receptor's source is a woman aged 50 to 60 with acute or convalescent COVID-19. Material: peripheral blood. CDR3 nucleotides: TGTGCCAGCAGCTTGGCGCAGGGCTACGAGCAGTACTTC. It specifies CASSLAQGYEQYF.